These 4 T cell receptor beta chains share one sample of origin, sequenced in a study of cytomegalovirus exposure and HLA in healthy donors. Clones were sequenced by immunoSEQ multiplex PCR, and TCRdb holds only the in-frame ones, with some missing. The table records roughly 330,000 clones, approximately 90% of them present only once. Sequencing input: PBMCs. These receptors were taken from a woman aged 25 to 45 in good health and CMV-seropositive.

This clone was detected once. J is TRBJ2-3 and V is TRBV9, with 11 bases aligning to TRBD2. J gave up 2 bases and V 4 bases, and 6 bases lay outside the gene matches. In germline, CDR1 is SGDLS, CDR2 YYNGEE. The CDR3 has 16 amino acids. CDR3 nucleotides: TGTGCCAGCAGCCCACAGACTAGCGGGATCACAGATACGCAGTATTTT. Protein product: CASSPQTSGITDTQYF.

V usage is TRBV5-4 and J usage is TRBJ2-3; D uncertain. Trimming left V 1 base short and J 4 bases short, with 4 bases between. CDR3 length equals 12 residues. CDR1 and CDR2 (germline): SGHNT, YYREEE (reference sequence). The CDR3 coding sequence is TGTGCCAGCAGCTTGCTGCCAGATACGCAGTATTTT. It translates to CASSLLPDTQYF.

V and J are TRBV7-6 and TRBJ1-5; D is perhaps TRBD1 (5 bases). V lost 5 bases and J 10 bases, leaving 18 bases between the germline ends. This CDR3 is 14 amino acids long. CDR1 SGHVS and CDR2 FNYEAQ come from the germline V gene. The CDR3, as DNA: TGTGCCAGCAGCCCCCGGGGGAGAGAAAGCCCCCAGCATTTT. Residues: CASSPRGRESPQHF.

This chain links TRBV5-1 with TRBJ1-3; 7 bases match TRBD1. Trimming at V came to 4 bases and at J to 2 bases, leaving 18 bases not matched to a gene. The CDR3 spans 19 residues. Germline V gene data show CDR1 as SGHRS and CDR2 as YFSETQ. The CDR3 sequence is CASSRGSFIGQEPGNTIYF. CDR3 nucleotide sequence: TGCGCCAGCAGCCGGGGTAGCTTTATTGGACAGGAGCCTGGAAACACCATATATTTT.